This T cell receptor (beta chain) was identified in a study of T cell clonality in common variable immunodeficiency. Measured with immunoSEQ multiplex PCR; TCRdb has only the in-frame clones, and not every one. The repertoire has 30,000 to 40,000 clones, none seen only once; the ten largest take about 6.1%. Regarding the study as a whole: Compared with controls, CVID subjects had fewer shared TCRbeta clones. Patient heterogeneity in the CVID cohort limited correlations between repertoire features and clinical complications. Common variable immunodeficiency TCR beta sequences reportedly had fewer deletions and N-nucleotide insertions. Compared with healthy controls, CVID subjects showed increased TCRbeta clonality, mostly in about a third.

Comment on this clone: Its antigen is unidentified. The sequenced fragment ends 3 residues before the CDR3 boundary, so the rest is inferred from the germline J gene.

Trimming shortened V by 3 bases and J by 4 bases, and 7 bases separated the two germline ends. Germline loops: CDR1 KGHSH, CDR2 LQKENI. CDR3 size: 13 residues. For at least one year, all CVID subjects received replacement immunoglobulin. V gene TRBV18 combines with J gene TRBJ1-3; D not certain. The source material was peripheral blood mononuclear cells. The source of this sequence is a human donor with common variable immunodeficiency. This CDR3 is CASSPAGGNTIYF. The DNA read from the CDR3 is TGTGCCAGCTCACCCGCCGGGGGAAACACC. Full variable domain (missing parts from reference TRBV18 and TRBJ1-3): NAGVMQNPRHLVRRRGQEARLRCSPMKGHSHVYWYRQLPEEGLKFMVYLQKENIIDESGMPKERFSAEFPKEGPSILRIQQVVRGDSAAYFCASSPAGGNTIYFGEGSWLTVV.